This TCR beta chain was captured by sequencing in a study of cytomegalovirus exposure and HLA in healthy donors. The CDR3 has 14 residues. Germline loops: CDR1 SNHLY, CDR2 FYNNEI. V was pared by 5 bases and J by 1 base, with 9 bases between. Each of the donors was a healthy bone marrow donor. Findings and limits, study-wide: A list of about 160 TCR beta chains associated with cytomegalovirus was given. A later analysis, which compared TCR beta chains of equal frequency, found the HLA-associated ones more clonally expanded.

This clone was seen just once. Its antigen is not known. Use of 60 Vbeta and 13 Jbeta primers characterized the PCR. Here immunoSEQ multiplex PCR was the method, and the copy in TCRdb shows in-frame clones only, minus some. Found here are roughly 120,000 clones, 70% to 80% of them singletons; the top ten hold around 16%. This chain joins TRBV2 and TRBJ1-3; the D gene is possibly TRBD1 (6 bases). Input material: PBMCs. The receptor was derived from a man aged 45-65 years in good health and CMV-seropositive. CDR3 in amino acids: CASSQQGSGNTIYF. The CDR3 DNA sequence: TGTGCCAGCAGTCAACAGGGTTCTGGAAACACCATATATTTT.